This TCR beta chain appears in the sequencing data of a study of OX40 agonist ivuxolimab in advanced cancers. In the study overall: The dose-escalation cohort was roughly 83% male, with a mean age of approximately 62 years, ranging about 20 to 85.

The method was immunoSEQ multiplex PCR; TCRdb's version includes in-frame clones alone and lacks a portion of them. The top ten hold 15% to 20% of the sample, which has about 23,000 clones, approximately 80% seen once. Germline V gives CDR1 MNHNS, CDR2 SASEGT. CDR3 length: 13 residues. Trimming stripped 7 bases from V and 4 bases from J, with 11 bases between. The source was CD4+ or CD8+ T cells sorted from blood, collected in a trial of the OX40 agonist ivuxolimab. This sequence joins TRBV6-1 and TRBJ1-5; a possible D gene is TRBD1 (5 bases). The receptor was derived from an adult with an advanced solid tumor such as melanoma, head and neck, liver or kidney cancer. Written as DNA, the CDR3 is TGTGCCAGCAACGGGGCAGTAAATCAGCCCCAGCATTTT. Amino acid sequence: CASNGAVNQPQHF.